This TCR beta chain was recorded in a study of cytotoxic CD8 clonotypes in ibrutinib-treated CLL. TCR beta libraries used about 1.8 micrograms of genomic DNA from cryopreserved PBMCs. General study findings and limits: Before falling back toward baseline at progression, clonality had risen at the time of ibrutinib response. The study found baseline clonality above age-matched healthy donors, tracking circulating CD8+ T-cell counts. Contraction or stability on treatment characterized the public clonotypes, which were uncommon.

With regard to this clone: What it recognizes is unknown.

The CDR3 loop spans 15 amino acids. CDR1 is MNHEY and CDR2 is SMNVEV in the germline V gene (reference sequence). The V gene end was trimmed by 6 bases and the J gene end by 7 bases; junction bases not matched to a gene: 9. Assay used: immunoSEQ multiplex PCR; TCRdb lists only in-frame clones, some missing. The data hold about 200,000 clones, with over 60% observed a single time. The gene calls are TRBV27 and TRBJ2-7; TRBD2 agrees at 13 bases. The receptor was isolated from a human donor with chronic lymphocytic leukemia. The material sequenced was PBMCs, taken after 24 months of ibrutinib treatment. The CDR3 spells CASSPILAGGIEQYF. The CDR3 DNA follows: TGTGCCAGCAGCCCAATACTAGCGGGAGGGATTGAGCAGTACTTC.